This T cell receptor beta chain appears in the sequencing data of a study of blood T cell repertoires in COVID-19 (dated by TCRdb to about 2020). Study-level background: Samples from collaborators originated in the United States, Italy and Spain and spanned both the acute and convalescent phases of COVID-19. Sample metadata almost always included a de-identified subject ID, COVID-19 status, age in years and sex. The material from the prospective study consisted of cDNA or gDNA derived from T cells, B-cell-depleted T cells, or PBMCs. Samples came from the ongoing ImmuneRACE study (first 160 participants) plus 1,254 subjects from 6 global collaborators. The repertoires were released in a freely available public database meant as a resource for research on the immune response to SARS-CoV-2. Deeply sampled blood TCRbeta repertoires from subjects exposed to, actively infected with, or recovered from COVID-19 were included in the dataset. Where available, HLA class I and class II types were taken from metadata supplied by the sample provider and were not determined by assay-based typing. What the study reported, not specific to this receptor: How much clinical and demographic metadata was included differed by source and by participant, and the metadata was provided uncurated.

Whole blood was collected in K2EDTA tubes by collaborating institutions according to the institutions' own protocols. For TCRbeta analysis, collaborators shipped samples in one of three forms: frozen whole blood, isolated PBMCs, or DNA extracted from either of those sample types. A word on this clone: The antigen it binds to is not known. No base-level quality is on record; no much larger clone is a single base apart.

The CDR3, from cysteine to phenylalanine, totals 16 residues. Only the CDR3 region is kept as DNA, spanning 48 bases read in frame from base 1. V lost 1 base and J lost 0 bases; the stretch between them is 12 bases long. CDR1 and CDR2 were assigned from the germline V gene as MGHRA and YSYEKL. TCRbeta CDR3 regions were amplified from genomic DNA using the immunoSEQ Assay, a bias-controlled multiplex PCR. The study's processing was this. Within the assay, amplification of reference gene primers was used to estimate how many nucleated cells each sample contained. Sequence reads were collapsed and filtered to measure the absolute abundance of every unique TCRbeta CDR3 rearrangement. For each sample, productive Simpson clonality was calculated as the square root of Simpson's diversity index over productive rearrangements. Not all clones reach the TCRdb copy of this immuneACCESS table, which keeps in-frame sequences only. Checked studies attribute under half of the gap to unresolved V genes and leave the rest unexplained. The V and J calls and clone size are taken from that table; D and trimming were inferred from the DNA. This sample gives roughly 100,000 clones in total; around 84% of them show up just once. The leading ten clones occupy around 2.9% of the sample.

The sequence was obtained from a man in his forties or fifties with active or convalescent COVID-19. The sample taken for sequencing was peripheral blood. The sequence is built from TRBV4-1 and TRBJ1-1, and possibly TRBD1, on 6 matching bases. The base sequence is TGCGCCAGCAGCCAAGGGGGGCAGATCATGAACACTGAAGCTTTCTTT. Its translation reads: CASSQGGQIMNTEAFF.